Detailed here is one T cell receptor beta chain. Its antigen is unknown. The run used an Illumina HiSeq 2000. 5'RACE template switching, by which a universal primer site and unique molecular identifiers were added, was used to make TCR beta cDNA libraries. cDNA synthesis was primed from the TCR beta constant segment, followed by two successive PCR amplification steps. For the original study's pipeline: Reads were demultiplexed and grouped by UMI with MIGEC, and clonotypes were assembled and quantified with MiTCR. To remove erroneous sequences, TCR cDNA sequences were retained only when supported by two or more reads. Downstream repertoire analysis used the tcR package, and clonotypes were matched across fractions by CDR3 nucleotide sequence plus V segment. Antigen specificity was annotated against VDJdb with VDJmatch, allowing one amino acid substitution in CDR3. The reads were reprocessed in TCRdb, with one entry per CDR3 protein sequence and no accompanying DNA. TCRdb's processing, not the authors', yielded these V and J calls. The table kept for this sample lists about 370,000 distinct CDR3 sequences. The top ten constitute around 10% of the sample.

The data were obtained in a study of T cells expressing NK-cell markers (dated by TCRdb to the early 2020s). Broadly, across the study: Seven to nine donors provided sorted CD3+CD56+NKG2C+, CD3+CD56+NKG2C- and CD3+CD56-NKG2C+ T-cell subsets, whose TCR beta-chain repertoires were profiled. Illumina HiSeq 2000/2500, MiSeq or NextSeq was used to sequence libraries as 2 x 150 bp reads. All eight donors whose samples were sequenced were randomly selected healthy volunteers, three of them men and five women. Seven of the eight sequenced donors were HCMV-seropositive and one was HCMV-seronegative. Here is what the overall study found, with its caveats: In six donors, the dominant CD3+CD56+NKG2C+ clonotypes were among the top 10 CD8+ clonotypes and accounted for roughly 1.0-8% of CD8+ T cells. It remained unclear whether the expanded NKG2C-expressing T cell clones were specific for HCMV antigens. Those dominant clonotypes were again the most abundant among CD3+CD56-NKG2C+ cells in several donors, at roughly 25-65%.

CDR1 is given as SGHRS and CDR2 as YFSETQ, both from the germline V gene. The CDR3 has 19 amino acids, counting the end cysteine and phenylalanine. No coding sequence is recorded. To determine HCMV serostatus, a commercial ELISA kit was used to detect HCMV-specific IgG in serum. Peripheral blood mononuclear cells were isolated from blood by Ficoll density gradient centrifugation. The clonotype comes from a woman in her fifties or sixties in good health. Donor details come from another sample of the same person, matched by shared clones. Sequencing input: blood T cells: a sorted CD56 or NKG2C T cell subset, CD4+ or CD8+ T cells, or bulk PBMC T cells (not recorded which). The chain joins TRBV5-1 to TRBJ2-3; checking the TCRdb D call of TRBD2 is not possible without DNA. The CDR3: CASSSGLAGGNPSTDTQYF.